This T cell receptor (beta chain) stems from a study of read filtering for tumor transcriptome and immune sequencing. On the study more broadly: IR-seq gave about 3.5 to 10.27 million TCR reads per sample; RNA-seq gave roughly 80 to 1,300. Findings and caveats of the study: IR-seq and RNA-seq agreed better without single-read clonotypes.

From approximately 430 ng of RNA, a library with molecular barcoded alpha/delta and beta/gamma adaptors was made. Each CDR3 protein gets one entry after TCRdb re-called the reads with MiXCR. Found here are more than 100,000 distinct CDR3 sequences, approximately 12% of them singletons; the top ten hold approximately 9.9%. Germline V gives CDR1 SNHLY, CDR2 FYNNEI. CDR3 size: 13 residues. V dropped 5 bases and J dropped 4 bases, with 11 bases sitting between them. This clonotype occurred many times. The antigen remains undetermined. The sequence came from a donor at least 40 years old with multiple myeloma. V and J are TRBV2 and TRBJ2-5, with a possible D match to TRBD1 (6 bases). Material for sequencing was a population of CD138-negative cells sorted from bone marrow. CDR3 nucleotide sequence: TGTGCCAGCAGTATCAGGGGATTAGAGACCCAGTACTTC. Amino acids: CASSIRGLETQYF.